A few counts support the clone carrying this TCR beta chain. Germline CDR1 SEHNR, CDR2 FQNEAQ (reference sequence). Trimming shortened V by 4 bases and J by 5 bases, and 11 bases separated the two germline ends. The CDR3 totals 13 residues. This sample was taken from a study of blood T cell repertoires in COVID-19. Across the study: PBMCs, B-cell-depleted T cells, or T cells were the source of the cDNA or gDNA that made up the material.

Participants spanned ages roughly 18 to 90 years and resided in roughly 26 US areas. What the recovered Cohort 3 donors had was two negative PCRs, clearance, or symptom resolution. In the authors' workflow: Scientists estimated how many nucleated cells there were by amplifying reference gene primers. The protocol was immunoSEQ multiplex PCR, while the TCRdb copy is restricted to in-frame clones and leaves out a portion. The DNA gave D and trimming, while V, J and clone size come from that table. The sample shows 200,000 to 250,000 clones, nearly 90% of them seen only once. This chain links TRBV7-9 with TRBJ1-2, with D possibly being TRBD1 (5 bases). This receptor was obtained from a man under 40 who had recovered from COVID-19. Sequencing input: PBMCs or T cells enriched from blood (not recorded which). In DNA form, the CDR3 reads TGTGCCAGCAGCTCGACAGAAACTTATGGCTACACCTTC. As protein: CASSSTETYGYTF.